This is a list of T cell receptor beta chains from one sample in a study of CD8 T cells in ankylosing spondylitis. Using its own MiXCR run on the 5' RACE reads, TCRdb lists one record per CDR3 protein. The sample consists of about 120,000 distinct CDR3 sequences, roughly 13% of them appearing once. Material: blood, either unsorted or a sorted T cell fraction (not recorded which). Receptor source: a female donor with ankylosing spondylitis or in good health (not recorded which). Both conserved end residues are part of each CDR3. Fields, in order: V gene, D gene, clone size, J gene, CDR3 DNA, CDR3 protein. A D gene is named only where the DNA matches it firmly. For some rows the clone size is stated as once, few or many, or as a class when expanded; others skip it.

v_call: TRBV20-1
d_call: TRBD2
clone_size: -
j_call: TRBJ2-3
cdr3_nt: TGCAGTGCTATTAGCGGGGGAGCAGATACGCAGTATTTT
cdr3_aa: CSAISGGADTQYF

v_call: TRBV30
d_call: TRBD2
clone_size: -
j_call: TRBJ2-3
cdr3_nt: TGTGCCTGGAGTTCTACGGGAGGGCCAGATACGCAGTATTTT
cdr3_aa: CAWSSTGGPDTQYF

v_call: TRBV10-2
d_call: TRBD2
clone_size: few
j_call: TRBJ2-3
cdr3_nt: TGCGCCAGCAGTGAGAGGCTACTAGCGGGGCTGCCAGATACGCAGTATTTT
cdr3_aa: CASSERLLAGLPDTQYF

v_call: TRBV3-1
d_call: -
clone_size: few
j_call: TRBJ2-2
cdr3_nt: TGTGCCAGCAGCCAGGAACCAATGTCAAACACCGGGGAGCTGTTTTTT
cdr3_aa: CASSQEPMSNTGELFF

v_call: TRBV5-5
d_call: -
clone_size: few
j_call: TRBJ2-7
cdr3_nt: TGTGCCAGCAGCTTGCAGGGGATTGTCCACGAGCAGTACTTC
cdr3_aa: CASSLQGIVHEQYF

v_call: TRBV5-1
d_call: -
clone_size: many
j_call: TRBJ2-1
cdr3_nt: TGCGCCAGCAGCTTGGAGGGCCAGCTCTACAATGAGCAGTTCTTC
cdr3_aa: CASSLEGQLYNEQFF

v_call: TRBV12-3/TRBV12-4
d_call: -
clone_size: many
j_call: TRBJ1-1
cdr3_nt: TGTGCCAGCAGTTTATACACTGAAGCTTTCTTT
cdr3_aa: CASSLYTEAFF

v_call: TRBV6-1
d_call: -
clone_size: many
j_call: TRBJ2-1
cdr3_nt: TGTGCCAGCAGCCCTAACATATTACGGGAGCAGTTCTTC
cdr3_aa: CASSPNILREQFF

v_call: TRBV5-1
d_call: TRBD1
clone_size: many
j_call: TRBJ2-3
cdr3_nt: TGCGCCAGCAGCTTTGGGGACAGGTCCCCAGATACGCAGTATTTT
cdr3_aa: CASSFGDRSPDTQYF

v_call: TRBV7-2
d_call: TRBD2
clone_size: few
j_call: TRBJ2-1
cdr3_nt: TGTGCCAGCAGCTTCCGGACTAGCGGGCTCGGCAATGAGCAGTTCTTC
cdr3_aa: CASSFRTSGLGNEQFF

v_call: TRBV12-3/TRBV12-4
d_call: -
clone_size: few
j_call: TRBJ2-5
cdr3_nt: TGTGCCAGCACTGTTTTCCCCGGGGAGACCCAGTACTTC
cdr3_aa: CASTVFPGETQYF

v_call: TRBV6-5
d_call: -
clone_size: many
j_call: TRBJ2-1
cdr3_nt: TGTGGGTCAGGACCCCCGGATGAGCAGTTCTTC
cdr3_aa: CGSGPPDEQFF

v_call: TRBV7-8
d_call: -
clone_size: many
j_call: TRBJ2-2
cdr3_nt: TGTGCCAGCAGCTTATCTAGCCTATCGAACGGGGAGCTGTTTTTT
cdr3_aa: CASSLSSLSNGELFF

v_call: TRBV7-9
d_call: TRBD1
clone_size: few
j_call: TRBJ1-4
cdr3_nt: TGTGCCAGCAGCACGGGGACAGGCGAATCGCAGGAACTGTTTTTT
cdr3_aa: CASSTGTGESQELFF

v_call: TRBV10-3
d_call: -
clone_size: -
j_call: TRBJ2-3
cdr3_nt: TGTGCCATCAGTGAGTCCGGGGACACTCGCACAGATACGCAGTATTTT
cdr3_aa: CAISESGDTRTDTQYF

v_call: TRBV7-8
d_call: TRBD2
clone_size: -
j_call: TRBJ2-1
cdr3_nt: TGTGCCAGCAGCTCCTCAGCGGGGCCCAATGAGCAGTTCTTC
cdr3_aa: CASSSSAGPNEQFF

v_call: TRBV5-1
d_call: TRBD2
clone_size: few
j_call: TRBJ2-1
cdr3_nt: TGCGCCAGCAGAGGCGGGGGGGCGGTCCAAGCCCACAATGAGCAGTTCTTC
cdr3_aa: CASRGGGAVQAHNEQFF

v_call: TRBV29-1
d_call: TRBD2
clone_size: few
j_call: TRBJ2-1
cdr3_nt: TGCAGCGTTGGATCGACTAGCGGGAGGGGTAATGAGCAGTTCTTC
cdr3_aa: CSVGSTSGRGNEQFF

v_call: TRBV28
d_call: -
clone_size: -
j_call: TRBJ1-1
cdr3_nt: TGTGAGGCCCGGAGCACTGAAGCTTTCTTT
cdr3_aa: CEARSTEAFF

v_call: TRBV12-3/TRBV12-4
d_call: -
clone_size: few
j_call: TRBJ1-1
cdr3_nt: TGTGCCAGCAGTTTTCTAGGCGGGCAGGGGACTGAAGCTTTCTTT
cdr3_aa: CASSFLGGQGTEAFF

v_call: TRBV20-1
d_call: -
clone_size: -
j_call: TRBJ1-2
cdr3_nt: TGCAGTGCTAGAGGACAGGCGAGTAACTATGGCTACACCTTC
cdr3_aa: CSARGQASNYGYTF

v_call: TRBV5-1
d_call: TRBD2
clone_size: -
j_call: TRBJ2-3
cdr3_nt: TGCGCCAGCAGCTTGGTGGGACTAGAGTTTGGCTCCACAGATACGCAGTATTTT
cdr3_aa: CASSLVGLEFGSTDTQYF

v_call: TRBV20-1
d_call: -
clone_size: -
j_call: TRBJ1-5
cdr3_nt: TGCAGTGCTAGAGTGACGGCAGGCACCTCGGGGAATCAGCCCCAGCATTTT
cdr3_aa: CSARVTAGTSGNQPQHF

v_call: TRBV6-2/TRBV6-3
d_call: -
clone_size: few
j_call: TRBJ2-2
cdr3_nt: TGTGCCAGCAGCCACAGGTCTAGCGCAAACACCGGGGAGCTGTTTTTT
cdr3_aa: CASSHRSSANTGELFF

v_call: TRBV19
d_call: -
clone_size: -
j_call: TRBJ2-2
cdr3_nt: TGTGCCAGTAGTACGCATACCGGGGAGCTGTTTTTT
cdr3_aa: CASSTHTGELFF

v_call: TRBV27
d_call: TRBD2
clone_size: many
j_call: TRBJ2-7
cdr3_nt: TGTGCCAGCAGCCCGGGGGGGAGTGTGTACGAGCAGTACTTC
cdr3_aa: CASSPGGSVYEQYF

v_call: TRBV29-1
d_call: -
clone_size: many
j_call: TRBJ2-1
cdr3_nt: TGCAGCGTTGAGTCCCCCTCCCGGCAGTTCTTC
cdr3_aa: CSVESPSRQFF

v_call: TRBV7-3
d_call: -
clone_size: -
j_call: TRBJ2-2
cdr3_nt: TGTGCCAGCAGCGCCGCATACGGGGAGCTGTTTTTT
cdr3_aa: CASSAAYGELFF

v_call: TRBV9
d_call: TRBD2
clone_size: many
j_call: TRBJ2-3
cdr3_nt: TGTGCCAGCAGCGTAGAGGGTAGCGGGAGGGCCAGAGATACGCAGTATTTT
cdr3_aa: CASSVEGSGRARDTQYF

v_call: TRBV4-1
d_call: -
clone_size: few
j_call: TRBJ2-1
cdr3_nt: TGCGCCAGCAGCCAAGAGCCGGGCCTCAGAATCAAGGGGCAGTTCTTC
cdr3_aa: CASSQEPGLRIKGQFF

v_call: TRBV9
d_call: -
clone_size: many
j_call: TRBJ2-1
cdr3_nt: TGTGCCAGCAGCTTTGACGCTCCCTCCTACAATGAGCAGTTCTTC
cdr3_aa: CASSFDAPSYNEQFF

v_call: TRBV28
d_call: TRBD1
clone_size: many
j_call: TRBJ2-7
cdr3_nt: TGTGCCAGCAGTACTACCGGGACAGGGTCCTACGAGCAGTACTTC
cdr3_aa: CASSTTGTGSYEQYF

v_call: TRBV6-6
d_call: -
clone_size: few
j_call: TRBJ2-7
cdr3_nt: TGTGCCAGCAGCCGGGACGCGGGCTACGAGCAGTACTTC
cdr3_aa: CASSRDAGYEQYF

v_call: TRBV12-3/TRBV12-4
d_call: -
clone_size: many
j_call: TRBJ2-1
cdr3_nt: TGTGCCAGCAGTTTACTGGGCGAACACAATGAGCAGTTCTTC
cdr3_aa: CASSLLGEHNEQFF

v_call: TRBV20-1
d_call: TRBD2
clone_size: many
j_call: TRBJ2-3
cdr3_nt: TGCAGCGCGTCCGGGGGGGATACGCAGTATTTT
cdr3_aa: CSASGGDTQYF

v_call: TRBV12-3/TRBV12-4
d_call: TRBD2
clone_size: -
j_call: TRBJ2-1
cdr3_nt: TGTGCCAGCAGGCTTTCGCCGCGGGGGAATGAGCAGTTCTTC
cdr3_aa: CASRLSPRGNEQFF

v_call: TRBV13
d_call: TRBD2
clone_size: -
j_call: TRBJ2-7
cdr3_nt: TGTGCCAGCAACGGGACTAGTGGTGCCTCCTACGAGCAGTACTTC
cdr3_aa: CASNGTSGASYEQYF

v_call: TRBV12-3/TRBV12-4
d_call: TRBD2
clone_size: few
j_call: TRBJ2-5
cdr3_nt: TGTGCCAGCAGTTTTGGGGCTAGCGGGGGTCAAGAGACCCAGTACTTC
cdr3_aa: CASSFGASGGQETQYF

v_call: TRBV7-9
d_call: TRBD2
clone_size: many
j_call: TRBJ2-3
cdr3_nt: TGTGCCAGCAGCTTGCTAGCGGGGGATACGCAGTATTTT
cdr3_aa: CASSLLAGDTQYF

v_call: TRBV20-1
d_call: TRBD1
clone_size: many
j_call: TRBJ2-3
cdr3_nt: TGCAGTGCTTTCGACAGGGGAGAGACAGATACGCAGTATTTT
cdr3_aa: CSAFDRGETDTQYF

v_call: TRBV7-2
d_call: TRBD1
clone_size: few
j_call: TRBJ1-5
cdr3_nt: TGTGCCAGCAGCTCGGACAGGGGGAGTCAGCCCCAGCATTTT
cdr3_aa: CASSSDRGSQPQHF

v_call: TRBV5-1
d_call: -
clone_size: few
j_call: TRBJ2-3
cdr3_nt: TGCGCCAGCAGCTTGGCGGGGACAAATGGGGGTACGCAGTATTTT
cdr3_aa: CASSLAGTNGGTQYF

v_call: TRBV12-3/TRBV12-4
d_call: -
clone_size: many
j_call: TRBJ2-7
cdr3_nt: TGTGCCAGCAGTTCAGTAGCGGTATACGAGCAGTACTTC
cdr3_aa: CASSSVAVYEQYF

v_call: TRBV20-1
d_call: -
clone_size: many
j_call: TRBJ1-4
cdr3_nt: TGCAGTGCCCCAGGTCGGGGAGAAAAACTGTTTTTT
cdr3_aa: CSAPGRGEKLFF

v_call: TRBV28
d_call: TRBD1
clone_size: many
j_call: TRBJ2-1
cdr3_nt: TGTGCCAGCAGTTCTAATCCGGGACAGGGATTCTACAATGAGCAGTTCTTC
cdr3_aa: CASSSNPGQGFYNEQFF

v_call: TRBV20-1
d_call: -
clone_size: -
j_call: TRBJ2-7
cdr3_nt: TGCAGTGCTAGGAGTGGAGGGTTTCTCCACGAGCAGTACTTC
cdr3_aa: CSARSGGFLHEQYF

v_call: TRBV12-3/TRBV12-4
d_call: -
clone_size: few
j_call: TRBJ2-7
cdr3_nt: TGTGCCAGCAGCGTACAGGGAAGGCAGTACTTC
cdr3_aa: CASSVQGRQYF

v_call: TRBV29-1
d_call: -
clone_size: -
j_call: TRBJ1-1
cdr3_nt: TGCAGCGTTGAAGAAACAGGGTTAGCTTTCTTT
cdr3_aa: CSVEETGLAFF

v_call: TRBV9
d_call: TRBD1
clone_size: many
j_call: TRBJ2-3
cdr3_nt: TGTGCCAGCAGCGTAGGAGGGGGCCCGACAGATACGCAGTATTTT
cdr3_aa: CASSVGGGPTDTQYF

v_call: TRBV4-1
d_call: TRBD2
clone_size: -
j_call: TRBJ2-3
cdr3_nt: TGCGCCAGCAGCCATGCTGGGACTAGCGGGAGTGATACGCAGTATTTT
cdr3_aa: CASSHAGTSGSDTQYF

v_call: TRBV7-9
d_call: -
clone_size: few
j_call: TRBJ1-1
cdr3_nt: TGTGCCAGCAGCCGCCTTAGGGGAGAAGCTTTCTTT
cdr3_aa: CASSRLRGEAFF

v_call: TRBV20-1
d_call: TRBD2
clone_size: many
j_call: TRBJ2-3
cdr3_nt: TGCAGTGCTAGTAGAAGCGGGAGGTGGAGCACAGATACGCAGTATTTT
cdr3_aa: CSASRSGRWSTDTQYF

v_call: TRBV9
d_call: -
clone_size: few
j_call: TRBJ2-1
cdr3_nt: TGTGCCAGCAGCCCCCGACTCCAGCCCTACAATGAGCAGTTCTTC
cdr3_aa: CASSPRLQPYNEQFF

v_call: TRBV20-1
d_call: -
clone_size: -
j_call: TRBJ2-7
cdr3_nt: TGCAGTGCTAGTGGGCAGACCTACGAGCAGTACTTC
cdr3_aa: CSASGQTYEQYF

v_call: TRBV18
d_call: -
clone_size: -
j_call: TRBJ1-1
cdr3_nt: TGTGCCAGCTCACCAAGGGGAGCGCTGAACACTGAAGCTTTCTTT
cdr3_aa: CASSPRGALNTEAFF

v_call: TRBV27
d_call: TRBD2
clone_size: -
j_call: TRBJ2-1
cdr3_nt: TGTGCCAGCAGCCCCAAAAGGCGGGAGGACTCCTACAATGAGCAGTTCTTC
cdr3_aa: CASSPKRREDSYNEQFF

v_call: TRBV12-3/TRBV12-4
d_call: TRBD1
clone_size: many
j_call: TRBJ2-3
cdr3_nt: TGTGCCAGCAGTTTCCCGACAGGGGGTAGCACAGATACGCAGTATTTT
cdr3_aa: CASSFPTGGSTDTQYF

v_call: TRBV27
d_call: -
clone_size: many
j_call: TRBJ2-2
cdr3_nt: TGTGCCAGCAGTCGTTGGGGGGCGGGGGAGCTGTTTTTT
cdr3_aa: CASSRWGAGELFF

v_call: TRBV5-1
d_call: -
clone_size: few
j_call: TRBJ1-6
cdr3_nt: TGCGCCAGCAGCTTCGGGGTCTTCAATTCACCCCTCCACTTT
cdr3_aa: CASSFGVFNSPLHF

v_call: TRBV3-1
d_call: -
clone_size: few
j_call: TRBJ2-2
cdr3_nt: TGTGCCAGCAGCCAGATAGTCCCCACCGGGGAGCTGTTTTTT
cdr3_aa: CASSQIVPTGELFF